This T cell receptor beta chain was obtained from a study of blood T cell repertoires in COVID-19. Study overall: Some COVID-19 samples were acute and others convalescent; all came from the United States, Italy and Spain. The cDNA or gDNA used as material had been derived from T cells, B-cell-depleted T cells, or PBMCs.

V trimming: 8 bases; J trimming: 7 bases; junction bases outside the gene matches: 7. From germline, CDR1 is SGHRS and CDR2 YFSETQ. CDR3 length: 14 residues. Original processing notes: Estimated nucleated cell counts came from reference gene primer amplification. Libraries were prepared by immunoSEQ multiplex PCR; TCRdb keeps only in-frame clonotypes and omits some of them. The D gene and trimming were derived from the DNA, and the V and J assignments and clone size from that table. The sample contains 70,000 to 95,000 clones, around 90% of which appear only once. What was sequenced was peripheral blood. The chain couples TRBV5-1 to TRBJ1-6; 9 positions match TRBD1. The sequence was obtained from a man aged 65 to 85 with acute or convalescent COVID-19. The DNA for the CDR3 is TGCGCCAGTACAGGGGGCGAACCCAATTCACCCCTCCACTTT. As protein: CASTGGEPNSPLHF.